The subject of this entry is one T cell receptor (beta chain). What it binds is not known. The CDR3 end falls 3 residues outside the read, so it is completed with the germline J gene. Equal genomic DNA amounts from CVID and control samples were sequenced. Profiling relied on immunoSEQ multiplex PCR, and the TCRdb table lists in-frame clones only, not all of them. The repertoire has some 20,000 clones, none seen only once; the ten largest take under 3%. Germline V lookup: CDR1 LNHDA, CDR2 SQIVND (reference sequence). The CDR3 has 16 amino acids. V gave up 3 bases and J gave up 4 bases, with 18 bases separating them. This sample stems from a study of T cell clonality in common variable immunodeficiency. Findings of the study overall: What drives increased CVID clonality needs T cell subpopulation sequencing. Links between repertoire features and CVID complications were heterogeneity-limited. CVID subjects showed higher TCRbeta clonality than healthy controls. Common variable immunodeficiency TCR beta sequences reportedly had fewer deletions and N-nucleotide insertions.

The receptor was derived from a human donor with common variable immunodeficiency. The chain links TRBV19 to TRBJ1-2; the D gene is possibly TRBD1 (5 bases). The sample was peripheral blood mononuclear cells. The part of the CDR3 DNA that was read is TGTGCCAGTAGTATGAGTCTGGGCAGGGAAGGCTATGGC. Protein sequence: CASSMSLGREGYG. The complete CDR3 reads CASSMSLGREGYGYTF.